This T cell receptor (beta chain) was identified during a study of blood T cell repertoires in COVID-19. TCRdb keeps only in-frame clones here, not all; method: immunoSEQ multiplex PCR. The sample shows some 340,000 clones, about 86% of them seen only once. This clone was counted once. The V gene's germline CDR1 is SQVTM and CDR2 ANQGSEA. Trimming left V 6 bases short and J 8 bases short, with 10 bases between. This CDR3 contains 10 residues. This clonotype was sampled from a man aged 25-45 years with active or convalescent COVID-19. The sample taken for sequencing was peripheral blood. The chain recombines TRBV29-1 with TRBJ1-2; D is uncertain. For the CDR3, the DNA is TGCAGCGTCGTGACGGGGGGCTACACCTTC. This translates into CSVVTGGYTF.